A selection of T cell receptor beta chains follows, all from one sample in a study of control samples from healthy donors and cancer patients. Clones were read by immunoSEQ multiplex PCR, and TCRdb kept only the in-frame ones, dropping some. The table lists some 120,000 clones, approximately 92% of them singletons. The material sequenced was PBMCs. Receptor source: a woman in her fifties or sixties with colorectal cancer. Both conserved end residues are part of each CDR3. A D gene is named only where the DNA matches it firmly. Size tells how often a clone was seen (once, few, many) or the class of an expanded clone, and some rows leave it out.

J | length | V | D | size | CDR3 | DNA
TRBJ2-2 | 16 | TRBV6-6 | TRBD1 | . | CATYRGTGDLRGELFF | TGTGCCACCTACCGAGGGACAGGGGATTTGAGGGGGGAGCTGTTTTTT
TRBJ2-3 | 17 | TRBV4-2 | . | . | CASSQAGGRQGTDTQYF | TGTGCCAGCAGCCAAGCCGGGGGACGACAGGGCACAGATACGCAGTATTTT
TRBJ1-3 | 13 | TRBV5-5 | TRBD1 | once | CASSPQGEDTIYF | TGTGCCAGCAGCCCACAGGGGGAGGACACCATATATTTT
TRBJ2-1 | 14 | TRBV5-1 | TRBD1 | . | CASSFGDRENEQFF | TGCGCCAGCAGCTTCGGGGACAGGGAAAATGAGCAGTTCTTC
TRBJ2-7 | 15 | TRBV6-1 | . | . | CASSDGQPSAYEQYF | TGTGCCAGCAGTGACGGACAGCCGAGTGCCTACGAGCAGTACTTC
TRBJ2-7 | 12 | TRBV28 | . | . | CASSLEGHGQYF | TGTGCCAGCAGTTTAGAGGGGCACGGGCAGTACTTC
TRBJ1-5 | 14 | TRBV6-1 | . | . | CASSETRDPQPQHF | TGTGCCAGCAGTGAAACCCGGGACCCTCAGCCCCAGCATTTT
TRBJ1-1 | 14 | TRBV19 | . | . | CASSIERERTEAFF | TGTGCCAGTAGTATAGAGCGGGAGAGGACTGAAGCTTTCTTT
TRBJ1-2 | 14 | TRBV19 | . | . | CASSGGRANYGYTF | TGTGCCAGTAGTGGGGGGAGAGCTAACTATGGCTACACCTTC
TRBJ2-5 | 13 | TRBV6-5 | . | . | CASSRDLEETQYF | TGTGCCAGCAGTAGGGACTTGGAAGAGACCCAGTACTTC
TRBJ2-5 | 15 | TRBV14 | . | . | CASSQVMGAQETQYF | TGTGCCAGCAGCCAAGTTATGGGGGCACAAGAGACCCAGTACTTC
TRBJ2-4 | 14 | TRBV24-1 | . | . | CATSEGRAENIQYF | TGTGCCACCAGTGAGGGCAGGGCAGAAAACATTCAGTACTTC
TRBJ1-5 | 14 | TRBV6-1 | TRBD1 | . | CASSDRGRFQPQHF | TGTGCCAGCAGTGACAGGGGGCGATTTCAGCCCCAGCATTTT
TRBJ2-5 | 15 | TRBV10-3 | . | . | CAISESVFGQETQYF | TGTGCCATCAGTGAGTCAGTATTCGGACAAGAGACCCAGTACTTC
TRBJ2-2 | 14 | TRBV2 | . | . | CASRLTENTGELFF | TGTGCCAGCAGACTGACGGAGAACACCGGGGAGCTGTTTTTT
TRBJ1-6 | 18 | TRBV5-1 | TRBD1 | . | CASSLELQGDRYNSPLHF | TGCGCCAGCAGCTTGGAACTCCAGGGGGACAGGTACAATTCACCCCTCCACTTT
TRBJ2-7 | 15 | TRBV27 | . | . | CASRTLGGQSSEQYF | TGTGCCAGCAGGACGTTGGGAGGTCAGTCGTCCGAGCAGTACTTC